The TCR beta chain described here comes from a study of CD8 T cells in ankylosing spondylitis. This clonotype has a count of ten or more. Its antigen is undetermined. For TCR beta, libraries came from quantitative 5'-RACE with molecular barcodes. TCRdb ran MiXCR on the 5' RACE reads and lists one entry per CDR3 protein. The sample carries over 150,000 distinct CDR3 sequences, 15% to 20% recorded once. Study conclusions and caveats: A motif in TCR beta, a set of seven to nine highly homologous variants, appeared characteristic of ankylosing spondylitis blood. Enrichment of disease-linked clones was reportedly significant in matched ankylosing spondylitis synovial fluid. Disease-linked clones were found to be CD8+ and relatively rare in peripheral blood.

V lost 2 bases and J lost 6; bases outside the gene matches: 6. The length of the CDR3 is 16 residues. CDR1 SGHKS and CDR2 YYEKEE come from the germline V gene (reference sequence). This rearrangement joins TRBV5-5 to TRBJ2-1; 12 bases are shared with TRBD2. Material for sequencing was blood, either unsorted or a sorted T cell fraction (not recorded which). The receptor was isolated from a male donor aged 10 to 30 with ankylosing spondylitis or in good health (not recorded which). CDR3 bases: TGTGCCAGCAGCTTCCGACTAGCGGGAGATGGCAATGAGCAGTTCTTC. This encodes CASSFRLAGDGNEQFF.